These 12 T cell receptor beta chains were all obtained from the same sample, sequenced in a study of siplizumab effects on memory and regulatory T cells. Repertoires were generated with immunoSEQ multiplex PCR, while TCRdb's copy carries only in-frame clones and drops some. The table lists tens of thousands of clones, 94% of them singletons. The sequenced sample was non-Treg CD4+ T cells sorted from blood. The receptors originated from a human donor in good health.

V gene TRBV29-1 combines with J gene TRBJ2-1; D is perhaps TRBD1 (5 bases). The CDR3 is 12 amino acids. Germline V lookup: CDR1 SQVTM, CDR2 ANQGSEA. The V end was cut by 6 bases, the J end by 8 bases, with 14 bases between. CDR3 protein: CSVRRVGDEQFF. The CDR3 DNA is TGCAGCGTGAGACGGGTAGGGGATGAGCAGTTCTTC.

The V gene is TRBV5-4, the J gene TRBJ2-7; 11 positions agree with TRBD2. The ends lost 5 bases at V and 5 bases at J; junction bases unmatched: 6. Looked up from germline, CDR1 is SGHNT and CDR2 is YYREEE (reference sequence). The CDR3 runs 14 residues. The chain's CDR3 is CASSRLAGNDEQYF. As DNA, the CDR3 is TGTGCCAGCAGTAGACTAGCGGGAAATGACGAGCAGTACTTC.

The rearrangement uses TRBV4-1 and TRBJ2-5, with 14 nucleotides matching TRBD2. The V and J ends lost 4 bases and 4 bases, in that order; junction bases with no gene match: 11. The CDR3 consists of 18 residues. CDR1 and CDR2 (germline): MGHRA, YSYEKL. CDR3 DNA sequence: TGCGCCAGCAGCCGTCAAGGCCGACTAGCGGGGGGGGTAGAGACCCAGTACTTC. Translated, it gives CASSRQGRLAGGVETQYF.

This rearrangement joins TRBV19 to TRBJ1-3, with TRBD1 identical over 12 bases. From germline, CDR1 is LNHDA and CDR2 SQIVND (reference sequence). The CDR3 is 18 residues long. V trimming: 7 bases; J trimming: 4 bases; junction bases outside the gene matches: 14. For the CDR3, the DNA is TGTGCCAGTACCCGGGACAGGGGGCGTCCAGAGGGCGGAAACACCATATATTTT. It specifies CASTRDRGRPEGGNTIYF.

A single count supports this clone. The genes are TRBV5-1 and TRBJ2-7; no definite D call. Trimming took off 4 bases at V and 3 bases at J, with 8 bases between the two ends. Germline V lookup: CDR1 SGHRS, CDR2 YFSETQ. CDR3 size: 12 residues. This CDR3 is CASSPNFYEQYF. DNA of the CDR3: TGCGCCAGCAGCCCAAACTTCTACGAGCAGTACTTC.

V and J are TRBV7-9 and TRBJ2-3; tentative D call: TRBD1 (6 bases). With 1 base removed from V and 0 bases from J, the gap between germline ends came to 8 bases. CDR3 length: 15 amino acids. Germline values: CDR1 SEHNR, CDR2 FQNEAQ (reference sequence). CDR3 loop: CASSLVQGSTDTQYF. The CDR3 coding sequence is TGTGCCAGCAGCTTAGTACAGGGCAGCACAGATACGCAGTATTTT.

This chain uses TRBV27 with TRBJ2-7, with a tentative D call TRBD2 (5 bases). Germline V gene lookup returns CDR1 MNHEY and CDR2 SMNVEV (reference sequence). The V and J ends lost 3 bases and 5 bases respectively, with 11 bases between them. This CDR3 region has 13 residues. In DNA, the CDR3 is TGTGCCAGCAGTTTTTACGGGGTCAACGAGCAGTACTTC. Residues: CASSFYGVNEQYF.

This CDR3 reads CAWSTGRTNEKLFF. CDR3 nucleotides: TGTGCCTGGAGTACAGGGAGAACTAATGAAAAACTGTTTTTT. The chain employs TRBV30 and TRBJ1-4; TRBD1 is a possible D gene (6 bases). CDR1 and CDR2 from the germline V gene are GTSNPN and SVGIG (reference sequence). V was trimmed by 2 bases and J by 1 base, leaving 8 bases between them. The CDR3 runs 14 residues.

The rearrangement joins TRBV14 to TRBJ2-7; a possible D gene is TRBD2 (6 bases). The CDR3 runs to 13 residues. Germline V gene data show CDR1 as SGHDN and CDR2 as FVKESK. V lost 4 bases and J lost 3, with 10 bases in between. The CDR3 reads CASSPGLLYEQYF. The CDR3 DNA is TGTGCCAGCAGCCCAGGACTACTCTACGAGCAGTACTTC.

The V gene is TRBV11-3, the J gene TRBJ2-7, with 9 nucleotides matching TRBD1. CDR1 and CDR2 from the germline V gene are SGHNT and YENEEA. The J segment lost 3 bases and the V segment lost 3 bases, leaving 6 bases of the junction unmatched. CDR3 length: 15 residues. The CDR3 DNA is TGTGCCAGCAGCTTTGCGACGGGACAGGGCTACGAGCAGTACTTC. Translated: CASSFATGQGYEQYF.

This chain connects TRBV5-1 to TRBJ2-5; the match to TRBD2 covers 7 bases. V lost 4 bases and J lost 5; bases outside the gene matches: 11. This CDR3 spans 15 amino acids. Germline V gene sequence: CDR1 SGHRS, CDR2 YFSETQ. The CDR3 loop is CASSLGLETRETQYF. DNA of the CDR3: TGCGCCAGCAGCCTAGGACTAGAGACCAGGGAGACCCAGTACTTC.

Here the CDR3 DNA reads TGTGCCAGCAGAGGCGGGACAGGGGCCTACAATGAGCAGTTCTTC. Encoded protein: CASRGGTGAYNEQFF. The rearrangement joins TRBV4-2 to TRBJ2-1; TRBD1 aligns across 10 bases. CDR1 and CDR2 (germline): LGHNA, YNFKEQ. Trimming at V came to 6 bases and at J to 2 bases, leaving 4 bases not matched to a gene. This CDR3 region has 15 residues.